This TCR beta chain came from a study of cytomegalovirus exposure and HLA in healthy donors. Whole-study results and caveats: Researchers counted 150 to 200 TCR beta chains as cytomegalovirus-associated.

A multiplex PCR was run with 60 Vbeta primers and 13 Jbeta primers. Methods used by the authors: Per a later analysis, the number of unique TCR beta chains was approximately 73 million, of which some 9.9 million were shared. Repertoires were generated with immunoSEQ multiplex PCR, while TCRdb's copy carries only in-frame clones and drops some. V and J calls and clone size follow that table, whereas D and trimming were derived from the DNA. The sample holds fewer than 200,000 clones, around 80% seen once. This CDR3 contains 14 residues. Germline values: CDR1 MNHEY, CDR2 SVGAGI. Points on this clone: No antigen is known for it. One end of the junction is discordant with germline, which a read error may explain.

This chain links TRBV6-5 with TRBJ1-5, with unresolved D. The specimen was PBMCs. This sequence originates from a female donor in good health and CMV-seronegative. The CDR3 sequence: CTSSYSEGYQPQHF. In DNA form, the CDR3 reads TGTACCAGCAGTTACTCGGAGGGTTATCAGCCCCAGCATTTT.